This T cell receptor (beta chain) derives from a study of T cell repertoires in ileal Crohn's disease (dated by TCRdb to 2018 to 2020). Some background on the complete study: The median duration of disease was approximately 7.9 years, and at the time of surgery about a third of patients were active smokers. All patients had surgery for a complication: stricturing disease in around 60% and penetrating disease in about 40%. Roughly half of the patients were given postoperative therapy, with 15 to 20 on anti-TNF agents and approximately 12 on thiopurines. A prospective multicentre cohort supplied the roughly 57 Crohn's disease patients whose TCR repertoires were analysed. The study was conducted in parallel with a multicentre cohort that was designed to identify predictors of early endoscopic recurrence following ileocolonic resection. A Rutgeerts score above i0 was used to define endoscopic postoperative recurrence. A total of around 150 mucosal samples from some 60 patients were sequenced, with samples obtained at several locations on the surgical specimen and at postoperative endoscopy.

Study-wide conclusions, independent of this receptor: Only a subgroup of patients, of unstated size, had their mucosal CD4 and CD8 T cells sorted and sequenced. Patients who were active smokers at surgery had a significantly higher proportion of clonal expansions than non-smokers (around 24% vs 18%, p=0.02). More high-frequency clones were carried by sorted CD8 T cells than by CD4 T cells, suggesting that mucosal expansions were mainly CD8. Higher high-frequency clone percentages at surgery were associated with endoscopic recurrence; all patients with clonality above 26.8% (18/57) had recurrence.

Adults with ileal or ileocolonic Crohn's disease for whom ileocolonic resection was indicated were considered eligible. Whole ileal mucosal biopsies were kept frozen at -80 degrees C prior to DNA extraction. A TRizol-based method was used to extract genomic DNA from the frozen whole biopsies, and the DNA was quantified with a NanoDrop 2000 spectrophotometer. Roughly 500 nanograms of biopsy DNA per sample were submitted for commercial TCRB immunosequencing. CDR3 regions were amplified from genomic DNA by Adaptive Biotechnology using a two-step, amplification bias-controlled multiplex PCR. Primers covering every V and J gene segment were used in the first PCR, while barcodes and Illumina adapters were added in the second PCR. An Illumina instrument was used to sequence the CDR3 libraries. As for the original processing: Analysis combined the vendor-provided pipelines with custom analysis of raw data in R/Bioconductor under R version 3.3.0. Clonality, which ranges from 0 to 1, was calculated as the inverse of the normalised Shannon entropy across all productive clones. High-frequency clones were defined as the repertoire share of the top 100 clones, retaining only clones passing a 95% confidence test. Repertoire diversity was measured with the Simpson index, and overlap between samples was measured with the Morisita-Horn index. TCRdb retrieved this table from immuneACCESS and kept in-frame rearrangements only. Not all clones are present; in checked studies, unresolved V genes account for under half, and no reason is known for the remainder. V and J calls and clone size come straight from that table; D and trimming were deduced from the DNA. The sample contains roughly 9,600 clones, 76% of them found a single time. The ten biggest clones cover roughly 23% of the sample.

The CDR3 has 15 amino acids, counting the end cysteine and phenylalanine. Just the 45-base CDR3 DNA is kept, in frame starting at base 1. At the junction V is shortened by 1 base and J by 8 bases; bases outside the gene matches: 8. According to the germline V gene, CDR1 reads SGDLS and CDR2 reads YYNGEE. With respect to this clone: No antigen is known for it. No base qualities exist here, and no much larger clone lies one base off it.

The sequence derives from an adult with Crohn's disease. The receptor chain draws on TRBV9 and TRBJ1-4, with 7 junctional bases fitting TRBD1. Sequencing was done on a sample of ileal tissue. DNA sequence: TGTGCCAGCAGCGTATCGGGACAGTTTAGGGAAAAACTGTTTTTT. This encodes CASSVSGQFREKLFF.